The T cell receptor beta chain described here comes from a study of blood T cell repertoires in COVID-19. In the study overall: From T cells, B-cell-depleted T cells, or PBMCs came the material, which was cDNA or gDNA.

In the original workflow: Amplification of reference gene primers was used by the study to estimate nucleated cell counts. Produced via immunoSEQ multiplex PCR; TCRdb's table is partial and in-frame only. V, J and clone size reflect that table, while D and trimming were determined from the DNA. The data hold 75,000 to 95,000 clones, with almost 90% observed a single time. The CDR3 is 14 residues long. The ends were cut back, 0 bases at V and 2 bases at J, with 9 bases in the middle. Germline CDR1 and CDR2: SGDLS and YYNGEE. The sequence was obtained from a human donor in a cohort sampled during active COVID-19. This chain links TRBV9 with TRBJ2-7; no clear D. Sequencing was done on a sample of peripheral blood. Here the CDR3 reads CASSVVANAYEQYF. The CDR3 DNA reads as TGTGCCAGCAGCGTAGTGGCCAATGCCTACGAGCAGTACTTC.